This T cell receptor (beta chain) is drawn from a study of human thymus T cells (dated by TCRdb to 2020 to 2022). With respect to the entire study: The study described the TCR alpha and beta repertoires in about eight infant thymus samples and four matching peripheral blood samples. Donor ages ranged from roughly 7 to 250 days, and the cohort comprised more than 5 male and a couple of female infants. General study outcomes and caveats: Thymus samples yielded on average about 810,000 unique TCRB clonotypes, compared with some 83,000 from blood samples. V and J gene segment usage appeared biased in both thymic and peripheral blood repertoires. The related research found that thymic TCR repertoires overlapped highly between unrelated individuals.

The thymus tissue came from surgical resects taken out during corrective cardiac surgery. Immunologically healthy infants undergoing open corrective cardiac surgery for congenital heart defects in Finland were used as donors. Thymocytes were freed from the tissue by mechanical means and kept at -70 degrees C as pellets of roughly 10-32 million cells. A QIAsymphony instrument was used to extract genomic DNA from the frozen cell pellets. V has 1 base trimmed and J has 5 bases trimmed; junction bases matching no gene number 7. The CDR3 numbers 15 residues from cysteine through phenylalanine. Solely the CDR3 DNA is kept, with 45 bases framed from the first base. The germline V gene encodes CDR1 LGHNA and CDR2 YSLEER. The immunoSEQ multiplex PCR assay was used to amplify the TCRB and TCRAD loci from a standardized quantity of quality-controlled genomic DNA. Amplicons spanned the V(D)J region at a length sufficient to cover the CDR3 and identify V and J genes. The amplicons were sequenced on an Illumina platform via the commercial immunoSEQ service. The authors' pipeline ran thus. Corrections for primer bias and sequencing errors followed previously described methods, while TCRAD and TCRB definitions were based on the IMGT database. immunoSEQ Analyzer 3.0 and VDJTools were used for repertoire analysis, which covered basic statistics, V/J segment usage, diversity estimates, rarefaction and pairwise overlap. To estimate diversity, the Chao1, ChaoE, Efron-Thisted, Shannon and inverse Simpson indices were applied, and diversity was also estimated on datasets down-sampled to the smallest sample. Repertoire overlap was determined by strict matching of CDR3 nucleotide sequence, V gene and J gene, and Jaccard-based multidimensional scaling clustering was applied. TCRdb took over this immuneACCESS table, retaining in-frame rearrangements with V and J assigned. Such tables are incomplete; in checked studies, under half of the missing clones stem from an unresolved V gene, and the remainder is unexplained. D and trimming come from the DNA, and the V and J calls and clone size come from that table. Within this sample are about 130,000 clones, with around 96% of them counted one time only. Around 0.025% of the sample is in the top ten clones.

Points on this clone: Its cognate antigen has yet to be identified. Base qualities are not recorded, but no much larger clone differs from it by a single base.

The receptor comes from a boy younger than two with a congenital heart defect but otherwise immunologically healthy. The V and J genes are TRBV4-3 and TRBJ1-1; 7 central nucleotides agree with TRBD1. The sample consisted of thymus tissue. This receptor carries the CDR3 CASSQVGGGPTEAFF. Read as DNA, the sequence is TGCGCCAGCAGCCAAGTGGGAGGGGGCCCTACTGAAGCTTTCTTT.